The 17 T cell receptor beta chains reported below all come from one sample, sequenced in a study of response to subunit inactivated influenza vaccine. MiXCR, run by TCRdb on the RT-PCR reads, gives a single entry per CDR3 protein. The sample includes 550,000 to 650,000 distinct CDR3 sequences, about an eighth seen only once; the top ten take around 9.6%. The material sequenced was PBMCs from blood, taken on the day of vaccination. The source is a man over 45 who received an inactivated influenza vaccine.

This sequence joins TRBV6-1 and TRBJ2-5; possible D gene TRBD1, 5 bases. Germline V CDR1 and CDR2: MNHNS, SASEGT. This CDR3 has 15 amino acids. Trimming removed 10 bases from V and 2 bases from J, with 20 bases in between. CDR3 coding DNA: TGTGCCACTACCAAGACAGCCATAACACAAGAGACCCAGTACTTC. Translating gives CATTKTAITQETQYF.

This clonotype has at least ten counts. The chain is built from TRBV3-1 and TRBJ2-7; D unresolved. V was pared by 4 bases and J by 6 bases, with 10 bases between. Germline CDR1 and CDR2: LGHDT and YNNKEL (reference sequence). The CDR3 length is 12 residues. The CDR3 nucleotides read TGTGCCAGCAGCCTCAGATGGGGCGAGCAGTACTTC. The encoded protein is CASSLRWGEQYF.

This clonotype was observed a handful of times. The chain employs TRBV29-1 and TRBJ2-5, with a possible D match to TRBD1 (6 bases). The CDR3 runs 12 residues. V lost 4 bases and J 4 bases, leaving 10 bases between the germline ends. Germline V gene data show CDR1 as SQVTM and CDR2 as ANQGSEA. CDR3 nucleotides: TGCAGCGTTGGCCAGGGGAGAGAGACCCAGTACTTC. Protein: CSVGQGRETQYF.

This clonotype has just one count. The chain employs TRBV30 and TRBJ2-1; no firm D call. This CDR3 comprises 15 residues. The ends were cut back, 0 bases at V and 0 bases at J, with 9 bases in the middle. Germline CDR1 and CDR2: GTSNPN and SVGIG (reference sequence). CDR3 protein: CAWSVRASSYNEQFF. The CDR3 DNA follows: TGTGCCTGGAGTGTAAGAGCATCCTCCTACAATGAGCAGTTCTTC.

This clonotype was seen repeatedly, ten times or more. The chain carries TRBV4-2 and TRBJ2-1, with 10 bases that match TRBD2. The CDR3 length is 15 residues. The ends lost 0 bases at V and 9 bases at J; junction bases unmatched: 5. Per the germline V gene, CDR1 is LGHNA and CDR2 is YNFKEQ. CDR3 nucleotides: TGTGCCAGCAGCCAAGATCCTAGCGGGAGCTTTGAGCAGTTCTTC. Its protein product is CASSQDPSGSFEQFF.

In its sample, this clonotype was seen a few times. The gene calls are TRBV28 and TRBJ2-7; 12 bases agree with TRBD1. CDR1 and CDR2 (germline): MDHEN, SYDVKM. V lost 6 bases, J lost 0 bases, and 6 bases stayed unmatched. The CDR3 length is 16 residues. This CDR3 reads CASRSPGQGASYEQYF. DNA of the CDR3: TGTGCCAGCAGATCACCGGGACAGGGGGCCTCCTACGAGCAGTACTTC. The variable domain in full, with the rest retrieved from reference TRBV28 and TRBJ2-7, is DVKVTQSSRYLVKRTGEKVFLECVQDMDHENMFWYRQDPGLGLRLIYFSYDVKMKEKGDIPEGYSVSREKKERFSLILESASTNQTSMYLCASRSPGQGASYEQYFGPGTRLTVT.

This clonotype was found a few times. The chain is built from TRBV6-2 or TRBV6-3 and TRBJ2-5; maybe TRBD2 (6 bases). Trimming removed 5 bases at V and 8 bases at J, with 18 bases between. The CDR3 extends over 14 amino acids. CDR1 is MNHEY, CDR2 SVGEGT, per germline. In nucleotides, the CDR3 is TGTGCCAGCAGTCGGGCGGGGAGAAGAGATACCCAGTACTTC. As protein: CASSRAGRRDTQYF.

At least ten counts were recorded for this clonotype. The V gene is TRBV15, the J gene TRBJ2-2, with unresolved D. Germline lookup yields CDR1 LNHNV and CDR2 YYDKDF (reference sequence). The CDR3 runs to 16 residues. With 2 bases removed from V and 2 bases from J, the gap between germline ends came to 12 bases. The CDR3: CATSRRAVANTGELFF. CDR3 bases: TGTGCCACCAGCAGAAGGGCCGTCGCCAACACCGGGGAGCTGTTTTTT.

J is TRBJ2-2 and V is TRBV7-2; D not certain. V lost 5 bases to trimming and J lost 1 base, with 11 bases between them. The germline CDR1 and CDR2 sequences are SGHTA and FQGNSA. The CDR3 totals 15 residues. CDR3 region: CASSTRLGNTGELFF. In DNA, the CDR3 is TGTGCCAGCAGCACCAGACTGGGGAACACCGGGGAGCTGTTTTTT.

The rearrangement links TRBV12-3 or TRBV12-4 to TRBJ1-5; D not certain. This CDR3 contains 13 residues. Deletions cut 5 bases from V and 6 bases from J, with 11 bases between. Here the CDR3 DNA reads TGTGCCAGCAGTCACGGACCGGTTCAGCCCCAGCATTTT. Translating gives CASSHGPVQPQHF.

The chain employs TRBV24-1 and TRBJ2-1; D is perhaps TRBD1 (6 bases). The CDR3 consists of 17 residues. V was cut by 0 bases and J by 4 bases, with 15 bases left in between. Germline CDR1 KGHDR, CDR2 SFDVKD. This CDR3 is CATSDLLAGTLYNEQFF. Here the CDR3 DNA reads TGTGCCACCAGTGATTTGTTAGCCGGGACACTTTACAATGAGCAGTTCTTC.

The rearrangement links TRBV28 to TRBJ2-7; D remains unclear. The germline V gene encodes CDR1 MDHEN and CDR2 SYDVKM. V was shortened by 2 bases and J by 7 bases, with 12 bases between the two germline ends. The CDR3 spans 13 residues. The CDR3 sequence: CASSLLGNWEQYF. The CDR3 coding sequence is TGTGCCAGCAGTTTACTTGGGAACTGGGAGCAGTACTTC.

The V call is TRBV20-1, the J call TRBJ2-7; 11 bases are a match to TRBD1. The CDR3 has 14 amino acids. Germline-derived CDR1 and CDR2 are DFQATT and SNEGSKA (reference sequence). V lost 5 bases and J lost 4; bases outside the gene matches: 7. The CDR3 region is CSASSGTGGYEQYF. The CDR3 nucleotides are TGCAGTGCTTCTTCCGGGACAGGGGGTTACGAGCAGTACTTC.

The chain links TRBV30 to TRBJ2-3; D remains ambiguous. Germline V gene lookup returns CDR1 GTSNPN and CDR2 SVGIG (reference sequence). The CDR3 has 11 amino acids. V was shortened by 4 bases and J by 6 bases, with 8 bases between the two germline ends. The CDR3 reads CAWKAGDTQYF. Here the CDR3 DNA reads TGTGCCTGGAAGGCAGGTGATACGCAGTATTTT.

The chain combines TRBV9 with TRBJ1-6, with D uncertain. The length of the CDR3 is 12 residues. Between the trimmed V and J ends, which lost 3 bases and 8 bases, there was a span of 6 bases. Germline V lookup: CDR1 SGDLS, CDR2 YYNGEE. The CDR3 loop reads CASSGRDSPLHF. The CDR3 DNA reads TGTGCCAGCAGCGGACGAGATTCACCCCTCCACTTT.

This clonotype was picked up a small number of times. This chain connects TRBV7-9 to TRBJ2-1; 8 bases align to TRBD2. This CDR3 comprises 16 residues. Germline values: CDR1 SEHNR, CDR2 FQNEAQ (reference sequence). V lost 4 bases to trimming and J lost 9 bases; unmatched junction nucleotides: 14. Here the CDR3 DNA reads TGTGCCAGCAGCTACCATACTAGCGGTCGCGCAGGTGAGCAGTTCTTC. Protein: CASSYHTSGRAGEQFF.

The chain couples TRBV28 to TRBJ1-6; TRBD1 agrees at 9 bases. After removal of 5 bases from V and 14 bases from J, the junction contained 13 bases not matched to a gene. This CDR3 has 15 amino acids. Germline values: CDR1 MDHEN, CDR2 SYDVKM. The CDR3 spells CASSLAGQGLLTLHF. CDR3 nucleotides: TGTGCCAGCAGTCTAGCGGGACAGGGCCTTTTGACCCTCCACTTT.